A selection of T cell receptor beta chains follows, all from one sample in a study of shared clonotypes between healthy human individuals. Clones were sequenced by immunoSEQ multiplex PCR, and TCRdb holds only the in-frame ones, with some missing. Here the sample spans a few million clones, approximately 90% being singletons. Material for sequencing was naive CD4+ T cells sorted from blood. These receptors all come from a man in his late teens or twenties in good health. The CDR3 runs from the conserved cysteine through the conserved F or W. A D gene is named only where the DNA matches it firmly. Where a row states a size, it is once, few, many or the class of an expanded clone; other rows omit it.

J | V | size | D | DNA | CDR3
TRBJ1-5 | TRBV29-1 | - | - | TGCAGCGTTGACAGGGGACCCAATCAGCCCCAGCATTTT | CSVDRGPNQPQHF
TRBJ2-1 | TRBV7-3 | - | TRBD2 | TGTGCCAGCAGCTTAAGGGCTAGCGGGGGGTTTTTATCTTACAATGAGCAGTTCTTC | CASSLRASGGFLSYNEQFF
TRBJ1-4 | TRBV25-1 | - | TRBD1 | TGTGCCAGTTCACAGGGGACTGGAGAAAAACTGTTTTTT | CASSQGTGEKLFF
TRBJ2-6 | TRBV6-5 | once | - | TGTGCCAGCAGTTTGGACGGCCGTGGGGGGGCCAACGTCCTGACTTTC | CASSLDGRGGANVLTF
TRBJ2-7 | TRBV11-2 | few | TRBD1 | TGTGCCAGCAGCTACTGGGACAGCTACGAGCAGTACTTC | CASSYWDSYEQYF
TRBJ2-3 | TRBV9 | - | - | TGTGCCAGCAACCGGGACTCCACAGATACGCAGTATTTT | CASNRDSTDTQYF
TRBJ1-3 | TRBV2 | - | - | TGTGCCAGCACCCTCGAGACAGCTGGAAACACCATATATTTT | CASTLETAGNTIYF
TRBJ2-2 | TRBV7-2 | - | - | TGTGCCAGCAGCTCCCCGAAGACCCTCACCGGGGAGCTGTTTTTT | CASSSPKTLTGELFF
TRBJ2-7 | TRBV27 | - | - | TGTGCCAGCAGTTTAGTAGAGGGGGACGTTGTCTACGAGCAGTACTTC | CASSLVEGDVVYEQYF
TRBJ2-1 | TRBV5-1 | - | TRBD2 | TGCGCCAGCAGCCTCTGGACTAGCGGGTCGTACAATGAGCAGTTCTTC | CASSLWTSGSYNEQFF
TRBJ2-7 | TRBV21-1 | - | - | TGTGCCAGCAGCAAAGGAAAGGAGCCGGGGAGCTCCTACGAGCAGTACTTC | CASSKGKEPGSSYEQYF
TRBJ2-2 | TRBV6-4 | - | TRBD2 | TGTGCCAGCAGGGCCCTAGCGGCCACCGGGGAGCTGTTTTTT | CASRALAATGELFF
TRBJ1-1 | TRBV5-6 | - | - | TGTGCCAGCTCCCCCGGTTCTAACACTGAAGCTTTCTTT | CASSPGSNTEAFF
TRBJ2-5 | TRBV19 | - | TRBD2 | TGTGCCAGTAGTATAGGGGGACTAGCGGACCAAGAGACCCAGTACTTC | CASSIGGLADQETQYF
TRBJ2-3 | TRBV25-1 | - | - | TGTGCCAGCAGTGAAAGCGGCAGGGTGAGCACAGATACGCAGTATTTT | CASSESGRVSTDTQYF
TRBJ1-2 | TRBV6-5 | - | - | TGTGCCAGCAGTTGGGACAACTATGGCTACACCTTC | CASSWDNYGYTF
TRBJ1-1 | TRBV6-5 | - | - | TGTGCCAGCAGTTACTGGCCAATGACAGGAGAAGCTTTCTTT | CASSYWPMTGEAFF
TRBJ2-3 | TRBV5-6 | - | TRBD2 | TGTGCCAGCAGCTTGGAGACGGGAGGGTCCACAGATACGCAGTATTTT | CASSLETGGSTDTQYF
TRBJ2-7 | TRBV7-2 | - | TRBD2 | TGTGCCAGCAGCTTAGAGGGACTAGCGGGATTCTACGAGCAGTACTTC | CASSLEGLAGFYEQYF
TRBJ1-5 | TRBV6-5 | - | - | TGTGCCAGCAGGCCCACATACAGGTACAATCAGCCCCAGCATTTT | CASRPTYRYNQPQHF
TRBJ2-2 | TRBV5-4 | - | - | TGTGCCAGCAGTTCCTCGGTGGAGCCCACCGGGGAGCTGTTTTTT | CASSSSVEPTGELFF
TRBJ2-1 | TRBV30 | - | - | TGTGCCTGGAGTGTACTATCGGCACGGTTCTTC | CAWSVLSARFF
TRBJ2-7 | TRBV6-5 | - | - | TGTGCCAGCCGCGCTATGGGGGAACTCTACGAGCAGTACTTC | CASRAMGELYEQYF
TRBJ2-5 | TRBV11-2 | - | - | TGTGCCAGCAGCTTAGTCGTCCCAACAGAGACCCAGTACTTC | CASSLVVPTETQYF
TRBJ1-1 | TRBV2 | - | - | TGTGCCAGCAGTTCGGGGGCTCGGACTGAAGCTTTCTTT | CASSSGARTEAFF
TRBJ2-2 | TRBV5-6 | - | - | TGTGCCAGCAGCTGGGGGCAGACTTACACCGGGGAGCTGTTTTTT | CASSWGQTYTGELFF
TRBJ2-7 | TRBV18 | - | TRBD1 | TGTGCCAGCTCCCGGGGACAGGGCGACGAGCAGTACTTC | CASSRGQGDEQYF
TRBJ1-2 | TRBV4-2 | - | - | TGTGCCAGCAGCCTCCGAGACTATGGCTACACCTTC | CASSLRDYGYTF
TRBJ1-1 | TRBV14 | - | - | TGTGCCAGCAGCCCGGAGGCCGTCAGTAGGGCTTTCTTT | CASSPEAVSRAFF
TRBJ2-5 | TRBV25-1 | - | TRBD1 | TGTGCCAGCAGGCAGGGGGCGGGGAGAGAGACCCAGTACTTC | CASRQGAGRETQYF
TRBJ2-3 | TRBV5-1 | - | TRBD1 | TGCGCCAGCTTTACCGGGACAGCTAGCACAGATACGCAGTATTTT | CASFTGTASTDTQYF
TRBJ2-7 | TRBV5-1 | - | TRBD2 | TGCGCCAGCAGCGCTGGCGGGCTAGCGGGTCACGAGCAGTACTTC | CASSAGGLAGHEQYF
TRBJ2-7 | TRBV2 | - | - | TGTGCCAGCAGCGGGGGGCGGGGTGCCTACGAGCAGTACTTC | CASSGGRGAYEQYF